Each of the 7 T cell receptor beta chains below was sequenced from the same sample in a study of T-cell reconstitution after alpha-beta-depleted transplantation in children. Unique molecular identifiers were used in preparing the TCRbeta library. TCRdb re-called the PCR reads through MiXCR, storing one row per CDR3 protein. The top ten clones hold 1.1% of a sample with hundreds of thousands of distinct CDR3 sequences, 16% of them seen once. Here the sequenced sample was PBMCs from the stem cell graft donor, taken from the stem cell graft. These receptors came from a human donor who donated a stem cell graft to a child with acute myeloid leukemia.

CDR3 loop: CASSWTVENIQYF. The DNA of the CDR3 is TGTGCCAGCAGCTGGACAGTCGAAAACATTCAGTACTTC. This chain joins TRBV7-9 and TRBJ2-4, with D maybe TRBD1 (6 bases). The CDR3 is made up of 13 amino acids. The germline gives CDR1 SEHNR, CDR2 FQNEAQ (reference sequence). V lost 4 bases to trimming and J lost 5 bases, with 9 bases between them.

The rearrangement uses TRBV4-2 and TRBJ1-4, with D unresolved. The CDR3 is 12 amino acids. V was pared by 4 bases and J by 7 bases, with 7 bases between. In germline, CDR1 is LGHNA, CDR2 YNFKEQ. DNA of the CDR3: TGTGCCAGCAGCCCACCCTCTGAAAAACTGTTTTTT. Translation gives CASSPPSEKLFF.

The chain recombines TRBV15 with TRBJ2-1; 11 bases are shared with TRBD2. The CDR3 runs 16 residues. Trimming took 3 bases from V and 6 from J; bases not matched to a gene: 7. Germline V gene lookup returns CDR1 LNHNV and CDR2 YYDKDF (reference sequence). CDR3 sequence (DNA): TGTGCCACCAGCAGGGCCCTAGCGGGGGGAGGCAATGAGCAGTTCTTC. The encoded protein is CATSRALAGGGNEQFF.

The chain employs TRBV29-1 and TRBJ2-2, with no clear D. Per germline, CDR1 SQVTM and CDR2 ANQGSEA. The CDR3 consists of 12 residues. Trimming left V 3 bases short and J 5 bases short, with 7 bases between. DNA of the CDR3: TGCAGCGTTGAGGAAGGGACCGGGGAGCTGTTTTTT. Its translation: CSVEEGTGELFF.

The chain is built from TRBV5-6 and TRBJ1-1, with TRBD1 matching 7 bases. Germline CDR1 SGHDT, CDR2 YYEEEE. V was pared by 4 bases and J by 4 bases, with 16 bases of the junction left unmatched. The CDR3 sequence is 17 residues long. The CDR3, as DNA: TGTGCCAGCAGCACAGGGGCAGGGGCGGCGCGGCTCACTGAAGCTTTCTTT. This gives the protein CASSTGAGAARLTEAFF.

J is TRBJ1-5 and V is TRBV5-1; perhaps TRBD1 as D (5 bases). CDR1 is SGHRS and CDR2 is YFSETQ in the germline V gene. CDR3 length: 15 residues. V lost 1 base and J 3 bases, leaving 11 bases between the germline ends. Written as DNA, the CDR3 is TGCGCCAGCAGCTTGATCCCGGGGCCCAATCAGCCCCAGCATTTT. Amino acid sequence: CASSLIPGPNQPQHF.

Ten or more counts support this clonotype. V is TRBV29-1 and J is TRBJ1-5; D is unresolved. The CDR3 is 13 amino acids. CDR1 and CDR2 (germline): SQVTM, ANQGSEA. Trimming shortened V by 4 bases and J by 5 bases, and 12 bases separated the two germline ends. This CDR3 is CSVGNGLDQPQHF. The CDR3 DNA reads TGCAGCGTTGGAAATGGGCTCGATCAGCCCCAGCATTTT.